This TCR beta chain was sequenced in a study of OX40 agonist ivuxolimab in advanced cancers. Study as a whole: Patients took ivuxolimab, an agonistic anti-OX40 (CD134) antibody.

Trimming took off 0 bases at V and 4 bases at J, with 16 bases between the two ends. CDR3 length equals 16 residues. Looked up from germline, CDR1 is LGHNA and CDR2 is YSLEER. Profiling relied on immunoSEQ multiplex PCR, and the TCRdb table lists in-frame clones only, not all of them. The sample yields 100,000 or so clones, about 96% seen once. Baseline, cycle 4 day 1, and cycle 7 day 1 were the blood sampling points. J is TRBJ2-7 and V is TRBV4-3; a weak D match, TRBD2 (5 bases). The TCR sequence derives from an adult with an advanced solid tumor such as melanoma, head and neck, liver or kidney cancer. The input for sequencing was CD4+ or CD8+ T cells sorted from blood, taken in a trial of the OX40 agonist ivuxolimab. The CDR3 nucleotides are TGCGCCAGCAGCCAAGATTACACGGGATTGGGTTACGAGCAGTACTTC. Translating it yields CASSQDYTGLGYEQYF.